One and the same sample provided the 22 T cell receptor beta chains below, sequenced in a study of yellow fever vaccine responses in identical twins. TCRdb reprocessed the RT-PCR reads via MiXCR and lists one record per CDR3 protein. The sample carries more than 5,500 distinct CDR3 sequences, 85% to 90% recorded once. The sequencing here drew on T cells from blood (PBMCs), unsorted or a sorted subset (not recorded which), taken before or after yellow fever vaccination (not recorded which). The receptors here all came from a woman aged 18-29 years who received the yellow fever vaccine.

CDR3 bases: TGTGCCAGCAGCTCGGGTAGCGTCTACGAGCAGTACTTC. Amino acids: CASSSGSVYEQYF. The chain uses TRBV5-5 and TRBJ2-7; D may be TRBD2 (5 bases). The CDR3 is 13 residues long. Trimming stripped 3 bases from V and 3 bases from J, with 10 bases between. Germline V gene data show CDR1 as SGHKS and CDR2 as YYEKEE (reference sequence).

The genes are TRBV25-1 and TRBJ1-5; D might be TRBD1 (5 bases). Trimming stripped 2 bases from V and 0 bases from J, with 8 bases between. The germline V gene has CDR1 MGHDK and CDR2 SYGVNS. This CDR3 spans 15 amino acids. CDR3 sequence (DNA): TGTGCCAGCAGTGAAGCAGGGCTTAGCAATCAGCCCCAGCATTTT. Translating it yields CASSEAGLSNQPQHF.

The V call is TRBV20-1, the J call TRBJ2-3, with 7 bases aligning to TRBD2. This CDR3 comprises 14 residues. Unmatched junction bases numbered 6, after V lost 4 bases and J lost 2 bases. Per the germline V gene, CDR1 is DFQATT and CDR2 is SNEGSKA (reference sequence). CDR3 protein: CSAKRGPNTDTQYF. The CDR3, as DNA: TGCAGTGCTAAGCGGGGACCAAACACAGATACGCAGTATTTT.

This chain joins TRBV2 and TRBJ1-5, with D possibly matching TRBD1 (5 bases). CDR1 and CDR2 from the germline V gene are SNHLY and FYNNEI. This CDR3 comprises 12 residues. V was cut by 4 bases and J by 10 bases, with 11 bases left in between. CDR3 coding DNA: TGTGCCAGCAGTGGGGACCCGAGACCCCAGCATTTT. This translates into CASSGDPRPQHF.

This chain joins TRBV29-1 and TRBJ2-3, with 12 bases lining up with TRBD2. V trimming: 2 bases; J trimming: 6 bases; junction bases outside the gene matches: 9. This CDR3 spans 16 amino acids. Germline V gene data show CDR1 as SQVTM and CDR2 as ANQGSEA. Here the CDR3 DNA reads TGCAGCGTTGAACCGAGGACTAGCGGGGACCTGGATACGCAGTATTTT. It yields the protein CSVEPRTSGDLDTQYF.

J is TRBJ2-3 and V is TRBV4-2; 7 bases map to TRBD2. Trimming at V came to 2 bases and at J to 4 bases, leaving 6 bases not matched to a gene. Germline V CDR1 and CDR2: LGHNA, YNFKEQ. The CDR3 contains 15 residues. CDR3 sequence reads: CASSQTRGGPDTQYF. The CDR3 DNA reads TGTGCCAGCAGCCAAACCCGGGGAGGGCCAGATACGCAGTATTTT.

The rearrangement joins TRBV5-6 to TRBJ2-2; 9 bases align to TRBD1. The CDR3 has 17 amino acids. V gave up 0 bases and J gave up 1 base; unmatched junction bases: 4. Germline V CDR1 and CDR2: SGHDT, YYEEEE. This CDR3 reads CASSLAQGARNTGELFF. The CDR3 DNA reads TGTGCCAGCAGCTTGGCACAGGGGGCCCGGAACACCGGGGAGCTGTTTTTT.

The chain couples TRBV2 to TRBJ2-5; 14 bases agree with TRBD2. The CDR3 spans 15 residues. From germline, CDR1 is SNHLY and CDR2 FYNNEI. Unmatched junction bases numbered 4, after V lost 6 bases and J lost 4 bases. CDR3 in amino acids: CASRTGTSGRETQYF. Here the CDR3 DNA reads TGTGCCAGCAGAACCGGGACTAGCGGGAGAGAGACCCAGTACTTC.

The chain couples TRBV5-1 to TRBJ2-7, with D perhaps matching TRBD2 (5 bases). This CDR3 is built from 15 residues. Trimming left V 4 bases short and J 3 bases short, with 17 bases between. Per the germline V gene, CDR1 is SGHRS and CDR2 is YFSETQ. The CDR3 spells CASSSGSSGFYEQYF. As DNA, the CDR3 is TGCGCCAGCAGCAGTGGCTCCAGCGGCTTCTACGAGCAGTACTTC.

The chain combines TRBV3-1 with TRBJ1-6; D remains ambiguous. CDR3 length equals 12 residues. In germline, CDR1 is LGHDT, CDR2 YNNKEL (reference sequence). V shed 5 bases and J shed 6 bases, with 5 bases lying between them. The CDR3 DNA sequence: TGTGCCAGCAGCTCTATTAATTCACCCCTCCACTTT. Its protein is CASSSINSPLHF.

V gene TRBV11-3 combines with J gene TRBJ2-1, with 8 bases fitting TRBD1. Germline loops: CDR1 SGHNT, CDR2 YENEEA. The CDR3 covers 16 residues. The V and J ends lost 8 bases and 6 bases, in that order; junction bases with no gene match: 15. Here the CDR3 reads CASLSTRQGHLNEQFF. The DNA of the CDR3 is TGTGCCAGCCTAAGCACGCGACAGGGGCATCTCAATGAGCAGTTCTTC.

V gene TRBV6-2 or TRBV6-3 combines with J gene TRBJ1-4; D uncertain. V lost 4 bases and J 10 bases, leaving 13 bases between the germline ends. The germline gives CDR1 MNHEY, CDR2 SVGEGT. The CDR3 length is 13 residues. For the CDR3, the DNA is TGTGCCAGCAGTTCCACTTCCGTTGGAAAACTGTTTTTT. Translating gives CASSSTSVGKLFF.

The rearrangement uses TRBV23-1 and TRBJ1-4, with D hard to call. TRBV23-1 is reported as an ORF; its role is uncertain. Trimming removed 0 bases from V and 6 bases from J, with 2 bases in between. This CDR3 has 12 residues. The CDR3 coding sequence is TGCGCCAGCAGTCAATCGTATGAAAAACTGTTTTTT. As protein: CASSQSYEKLFF.

This rearrangement joins TRBV2 to TRBJ2-2, with 9 bases matching TRBD2. In germline, CDR1 is SNHLY, CDR2 FYNNEI. The CDR3 loop spans 15 amino acids. With 6 bases clipped from V and 6 bases from J, the junction kept 8 bases outside the gene matches. The CDR3 sequence: CASRPLAGASGELFF. CDR3 DNA sequence: TGTGCCAGCAGACCATTAGCGGGAGCGTCCGGGGAGCTGTTTTTT.

This chain joins TRBV18 and TRBJ2-7; D gene ambiguous. The ends were cut back, 0 bases at V and 3 bases at J, with 9 bases in the middle. This CDR3 spans 14 amino acids. Germline CDR1 is KGHSH and CDR2 is LQKENI. CDR3 protein: CASSPPSAYYEQYF. The CDR3 nucleotides read TGTGCCAGCTCACCACCCTCAGCCTACTACGAGCAGTACTTC.

This clonotype came up once. The J gene is TRBJ2-3, the V gene TRBV7-2; 9 positions agree with TRBD1. The CDR3 consists of 15 residues. In germline, CDR1 is SGHTA, CDR2 FQGNSA. V dropped 7 bases and J dropped 2; count of bases not matched to a gene: 7. CDR3 residues: CASTTTGGYTDTQYF. The CDR3 DNA is TGTGCCAGCACCACGACAGGGGGGTACACAGATACGCAGTATTTT.

The chain links TRBV20-1 to TRBJ2-4; possible D gene TRBD1, 5 bases. Germline V gene data show CDR1 as DFQATT and CDR2 as SNEGSKA (reference sequence). V was trimmed by 6 bases and J by 2 bases, leaving 11 bases between them. The CDR3 is made up of 13 amino acids. The CDR3 region has the DNA TGCAGTGCACTTGACAGACCCAAAAACATTCAGTACTTC. The encoded protein is CSALDRPKNIQYF.

V gene TRBV3-1 combines with J gene TRBJ2-1; D gene unclear. The CDR3 is made up of 12 amino acids. Germline lookup yields CDR1 LGHDT and CDR2 YNNKEL (reference sequence). The V gene lost 4 bases and the J gene lost 8 bases, with 9 bases spanning the gap. CDR3 in amino acids: CASSPSGDEQFF. CDR3 nucleotide sequence: TGTGCCAGCAGCCCTTCCGGAGATGAGCAGTTCTTC.

The V gene is TRBV29-1, the J gene TRBJ2-7; D unclear. Germline loops: CDR1 SQVTM, CDR2 ANQGSEA. The CDR3 runs 13 residues. V was pared by 4 bases and J by 3 bases, with 13 bases between. Written as DNA, the CDR3 is TGCAGCGTTGTGGTCGGGCGGTACTACGAGCAGTACTTC. It encodes CSVVVGRYYEQYF.

In DNA form, the CDR3 reads TGCAGTGCTAGAGTCCAAAATCAGCCCCAGCATTTT. Translating gives CSARVQNQPQHF. The V gene is TRBV20-1, the J gene TRBJ1-5; D is unresolved. V was shortened by 1 base and J by 4 bases, with 5 bases between the two germline ends. Germline CDR1 DFQATT, CDR2 SNEGSKA (reference sequence). The CDR3 is 12 residues long.

The V call is TRBV7-2, the J call TRBJ1-4; D not certain. Trimming removed 1 base from V and 1 base from J, with 7 bases in between. Germline V gene lookup returns CDR1 SGHTA and CDR2 FQGNSA. The length of the CDR3 is 15 residues. DNA for the CDR3: TGTGCCAGCAGCTTAGGGATAAAAACTAATGAAAAACTGTTTTTT. This gives the protein CASSLGIKTNEKLFF.

V usage is TRBV9 and J usage is TRBJ1-1; D is ambiguous. The CDR3 consists of 17 residues. V was cut by 3 bases and J by 1 base, with 19 bases left in between. Germline CDR1 is SGDLS and CDR2 is YYNGEE. CDR3 amino acids: CASSGVEGRYRNTEAFF. DNA of the CDR3: TGTGCCAGCAGCGGGGTTGAAGGACGCTATCGGAACACTGAAGCTTTCTTT.